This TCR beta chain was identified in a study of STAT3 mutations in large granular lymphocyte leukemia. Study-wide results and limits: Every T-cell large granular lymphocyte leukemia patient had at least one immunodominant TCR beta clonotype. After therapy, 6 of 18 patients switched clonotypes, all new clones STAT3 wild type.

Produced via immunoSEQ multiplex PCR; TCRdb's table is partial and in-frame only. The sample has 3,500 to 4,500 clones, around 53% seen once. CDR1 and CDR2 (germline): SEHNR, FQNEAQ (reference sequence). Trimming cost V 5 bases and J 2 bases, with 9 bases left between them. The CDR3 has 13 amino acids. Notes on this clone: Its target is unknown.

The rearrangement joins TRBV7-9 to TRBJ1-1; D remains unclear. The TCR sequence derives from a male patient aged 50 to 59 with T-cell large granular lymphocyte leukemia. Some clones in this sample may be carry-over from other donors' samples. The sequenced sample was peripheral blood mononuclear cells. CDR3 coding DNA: TGTGCCAGCAGCACCACGGGCAACACTGAAGCTTTCTTT. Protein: CASSTTGNTEAFF.